This record concerns one T cell receptor (beta chain) sequence. It has no known antigen specificity. Per-nucleotide qualities are absent, and no much larger clonotype sits a single base away. The data derive from a study of cytomegalovirus exposure and HLA in healthy donors (dated by TCRdb to the late 2010s). Concerning the study at large: A later analysis indicated that the 130 or so validation repertoires were generated on the platform also employed for the approximately 670 repertoires of the first cohort. The study was designed to test whether signatures of past pathogen exposure could be identified by cataloging public T cell receptors. High-throughput TCR immunosequencing, statistical association of individual TCRs with disease status, and machine learning were combined to predict cytomegalovirus infection status. Besides the first cohort of 666 subjects, a separate validation cohort made up of 120 or so different subjects was used. Overall study outcomes, separate from this receptor: Three of the identified cytomegalovirus-associated TCR beta chains were confirmed in vitro to be specific for cytomegalovirus antigens. The authors suggested that the approach could potentially be extended to other disease states and immunological phenotypes. The study listed 150 to 200 TCR beta chains as associated with cytomegalovirus. All 120 or so repertoires were used to score co-occurrence in the validation cohort in a later analysis, because that analysis had no HLA typing for the cohort. Cytomegalovirus status was reported to be diagnosed by the classifier with high specificity and sensitivity in both the original and validation cohorts. Of the cluster scores, roughly 95% were above 0 in a later analysis, which found that TCRs clustered in the first cohort also tended to co-occur in the 120 or so validation repertoires. Across donors, most TCR sequences were observed very rarely, whereas some public TCRs were present in many individuals.

The CDR3 goes from the cysteine to the phenylalanine over 16 residues. Only the CDR3 portion is preserved as DNA: 48 bases, with reading frame beginning at the first base. Taken from the germline V gene, the CDR1 and CDR2 loops are LGHNA and YSLEER. V lost 1 base and J lost 3 bases; the stretch between them is 15 bases long. The library came from the immunoSEQ multiplex PCR assay. As for the authors' bioinformatics: A statistical classification framework was built for diagnosing cytomegalovirus status from the catalog of TCR beta chain sequences. The source is immuneACCESS, and TCRdb retained only in-frame sequences with V and J called. Part of the clones is not carried over; for the studies checked, unresolved V genes explain less than half of this, and the remainder is unexplained. V, J and clone size derive from that table, while D and trimming were established from the DNA sequence. The sample includes roughly 300,000 clones, with 86% observed a single time. The ten largest account for 0.75% to 0.85% of the sample.

The donors were included in the validation cohort of over a hundred subjects, a group kept apart from the roughly 670-subject first cohort. Sequencing was done on a sample of PBMCs. The sequence was collected from a woman younger than 35 in good health and CMV-seronegative. Recombination connected TRBV4-3 to TRBJ1-2, with the D segment identity uncertain. The CDR3 protein sequence reads: CASSQAISASDYGYTF. Read as DNA, the sequence is TGCGCCAGCAGCCAAGCAATATCAGCGAGTGACTATGGCTACACCTTC.